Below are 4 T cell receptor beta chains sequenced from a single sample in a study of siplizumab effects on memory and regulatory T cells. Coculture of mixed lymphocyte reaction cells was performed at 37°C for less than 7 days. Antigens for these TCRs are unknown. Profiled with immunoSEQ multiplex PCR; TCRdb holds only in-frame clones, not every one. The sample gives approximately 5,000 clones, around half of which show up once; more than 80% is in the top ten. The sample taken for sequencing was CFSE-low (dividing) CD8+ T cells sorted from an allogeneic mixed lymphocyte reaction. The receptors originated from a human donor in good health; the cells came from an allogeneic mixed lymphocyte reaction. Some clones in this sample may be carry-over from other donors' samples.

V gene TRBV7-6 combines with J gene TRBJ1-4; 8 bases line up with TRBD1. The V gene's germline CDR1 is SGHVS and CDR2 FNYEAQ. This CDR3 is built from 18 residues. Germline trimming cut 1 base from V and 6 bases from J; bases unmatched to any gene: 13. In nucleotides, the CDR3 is TGTGCCAGCAGCTTAGACAGGACAGGGACGGTTGGGGATGAAAAACTGTTTTTT. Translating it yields CASSLDRTGTVGDEKLFF.

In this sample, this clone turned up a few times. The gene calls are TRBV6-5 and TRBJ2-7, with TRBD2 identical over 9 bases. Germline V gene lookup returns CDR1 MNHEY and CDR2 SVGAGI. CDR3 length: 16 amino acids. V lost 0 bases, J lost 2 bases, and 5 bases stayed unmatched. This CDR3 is CASSYSRSGRTYEQYF. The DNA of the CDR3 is TGTGCCAGCAGTTACTCGAGGAGCGGGAGGACCTACGAGCAGTACTTC.

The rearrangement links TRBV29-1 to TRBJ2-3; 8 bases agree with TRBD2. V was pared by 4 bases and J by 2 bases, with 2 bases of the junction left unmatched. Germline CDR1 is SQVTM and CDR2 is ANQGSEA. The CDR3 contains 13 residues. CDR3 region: CSVVGRDTDTQYF. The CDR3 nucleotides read TGCAGCGTTGTCGGGAGGGACACAGATACGCAGTATTTT.

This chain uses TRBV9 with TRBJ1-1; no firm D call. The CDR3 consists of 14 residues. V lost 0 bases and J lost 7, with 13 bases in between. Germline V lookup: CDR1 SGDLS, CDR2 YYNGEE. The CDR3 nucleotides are TGTGCCAGCAGCGTAGGTGTGGGGTTGATTGAAGCTTTCTTT. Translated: CASSVGVGLIEAFF.